Each of the 6 T cell receptor beta chains below was sequenced from the same sample in a study of T cell responses to AZD1222 COVID-19 vaccine. Only in-frame clones appear in the TCRdb table, and some are missing; sequencing was by immunoSEQ multiplex PCR. The table shows approximately 85,000 clones, with around 86% occurring only once. The sample here was peripheral blood, taken on day 0 of AZD1222 vaccination. The receptors originated from an adult in good health.

The V and J genes are TRBV27 and TRBJ1-1; D is unresolved. The CDR3 consists of 14 residues. CDR1 is MNHEY and CDR2 is SMNVEV in the germline V gene (reference sequence). Trimming shortened V by 5 bases and J by 1 base, and 11 bases separated the two germline ends. The CDR3 DNA sequence: TGTGCCAGCAGTGGCCCCGCTGGGAACACTGAAGCTTTCTTT. Translating gives CASSGPAGNTEAFF.

The chain is built from TRBV7-3 and TRBJ2-7; TRBD1 aligns across 9 bases. The CDR3 totals 15 residues. The J segment lost 5 bases and the V segment lost 1 base, leaving 6 bases of the junction unmatched. Per germline, CDR1 SGHTA and CDR2 FQGTGA. The CDR3 nucleotides are TGTGCCAGCAGCTTAATCGGACAGGGGTACGACGAGCAGTACTTC. Its protein product is CASSLIGQGYDEQYF.

This rearrangement joins TRBV2 to TRBJ2-7; tentative D call: TRBD1 (6 bases). The CDR3 extends over 14 amino acids. V was pared by 5 bases and J by 3 bases, with 14 bases between. Germline values: CDR1 SNHLY, CDR2 FYNNEI. The chain's CDR3 is CASSQGTMGYEQYF. Written as DNA, the CDR3 is TGTGCCAGCAGTCAAGGGACAATGGGCTACGAGCAGTACTTC.

The chain uses TRBV7-9 and TRBJ1-2; possibly TRBD1 for D (5 bases). The CDR3 extends over 13 amino acids. V lost 0 bases to trimming and J lost 4 bases, with 6 bases between them. The germline CDR1 and CDR2 sequences are SEHNR and FQNEAQ (reference sequence). The DNA for the CDR3 is TGTGCCAGCAGCTTAGCCAGGGCCTATGGCTACACCTTC. Translating gives CASSLARAYGYTF.

This clone was counted a single time. The V gene is TRBV5-8, the J gene TRBJ2-1, with 16 bases lining up with TRBD2. The V gene end was trimmed by 4 bases and the J gene end by 8 bases; junction bases not matched to a gene: 12. Germline-derived CDR1 and CDR2 are SGHTS and YDEGEE. This CDR3 contains 18 residues. This CDR3 reads CASSPGLAGGTNVDEQFF. The DNA for the CDR3 is TGTGCCAGCAGCCCGGGACTAGCGGGGGGGACTAATGTTGATGAGCAGTTCTTC. The full variable domain, completed using reference TRBV5-8 and TRBJ2-1, is EAGVTQSPTHLIKTRGQQATLRCSPISGHTSVYWYQQALGLGLQFLLWYDEGEERNRGNFPPRFSGRQFPNYSSELNVNALELEDSALYLCASSPGLAGGTNVDEQFFGPGTRLTVL.

The chain carries TRBV3-1 (or the pseudogene TRBV3-2) and TRBJ2-2; TRBD2 agrees at 10 bases. Germline V lookup: CDR1 LGHDT, CDR2 YNNKEL (reference sequence). This CDR3 contains 17 residues. With 4 bases clipped from V and 4 bases from J, the junction kept 9 bases outside the gene matches. CDR3 in amino acids: CASSRGAGGRFTGELFF. The DNA for the CDR3 is TGTGCCAGCAGCCGGGGAGCGGGGGGGCGATTCACCGGGGAGCTGTTTTTT.